This TCR beta chain emerged from a study of cytomegalovirus exposure and HLA in healthy donors. Per the germline V gene, CDR1 is KGHSH and CDR2 is LQKENI. The CDR3 spans 15 residues. Germline trimming cut 5 bases from V and 1 base from J; bases unmatched to any gene: 3. 13 Jbeta primers and 60 Vbeta primers were used for the PCR. Repertoires were generated with immunoSEQ multiplex PCR, while TCRdb's copy carries only in-frame clones and drops some. The sample lists around 98,000 clones; around 80% were seen once. Sequenced input: PBMCs. The clonotype comes from a man aged 35 to 55 in good health and CMV-seronegative. The V gene is TRBV18, the J gene TRBJ1-1, with 11 bases lining up with TRBD1. CDR3 amino acids: CASSYGQGANTEAFF. Here the CDR3 DNA reads TGTGCCAGCTCATACGGACAGGGGGCGAACACTGAAGCTTTCTTT.